A single sample gave rise to the 4 T cell receptor beta chains below, sequenced in a study of graft-versus-host responses after intestinal transplantation. Generated by immunoSEQ multiplex PCR, the TCRdb table keeps only in-frame clones and is missing some. The sample lists about 130,000 clones, about 93% occurring once. These receptors' antigens are unknown. Material: unstimulated CD4+ T cells sorted from spleen or lymph node cells, obtained before intestinal transplant. The receptor set was obtained from a human donor who received an intestinal transplant.

V gene TRBV5-6 combines with J gene TRBJ1-1; D gene ambiguous. Germline V gene lookup returns CDR1 SGHDT and CDR2 YYEEEE. Trimming stripped 1 base from V and 3 bases from J, with 13 bases between. CDR3 length equals 15 residues. The CDR3 nucleotides are TGTGCCAGCAGCTTGCCGGGCCCCGGGGACACTGAAGCTTTCTTT. The encoded protein is CASSLPGPGDTEAFF.

This clone was seen more than once but under ten times. The J gene is TRBJ1-4, the V gene TRBV25-1; 8 bases line up with TRBD1. This CDR3 contains 12 residues. Germline CDR1 is MGHDK and CDR2 is SYGVNS. J lost 7 bases, V lost 10 bases, and 5 bases had no gene match. This CDR3 reads CATRTGREKLFF. For the CDR3, the DNA is TGTGCCACCCGGACAGGGCGTGAAAAACTGTTTTTT.

In this sample, this clone turned up once. The rearrangement uses TRBV5-8 and TRBJ2-3; D is unclear. This CDR3 has 17 residues. CDR1 SGHTS and CDR2 YDEGEE come from the germline V gene. The V gene lost 1 base and the J gene lost 0 bases, with 15 bases spanning the gap. The CDR3 spells CASSLKLSLLSTDTQYF. For the CDR3, the DNA is TGTGCCAGCAGCTTGAAGCTCAGTCTCCTTAGCACAGATACGCAGTATTTT.

The chain recombines TRBV11-2 with TRBJ1-5; 9 bases are shared with TRBD1. Germline CDR1 is SGHAT and CDR2 is FQNNGV. CDR3 length: 17 residues. V gave up 3 bases and J gave up 4 bases; unmatched junction bases: 10. CDR3 nucleotides: TGTGCCAGCAGCTTGGGACAGGGCATTCCCGATAATCAGCCCCAGCATTTT. Translation gives CASSLGQGIPDNQPQHF.